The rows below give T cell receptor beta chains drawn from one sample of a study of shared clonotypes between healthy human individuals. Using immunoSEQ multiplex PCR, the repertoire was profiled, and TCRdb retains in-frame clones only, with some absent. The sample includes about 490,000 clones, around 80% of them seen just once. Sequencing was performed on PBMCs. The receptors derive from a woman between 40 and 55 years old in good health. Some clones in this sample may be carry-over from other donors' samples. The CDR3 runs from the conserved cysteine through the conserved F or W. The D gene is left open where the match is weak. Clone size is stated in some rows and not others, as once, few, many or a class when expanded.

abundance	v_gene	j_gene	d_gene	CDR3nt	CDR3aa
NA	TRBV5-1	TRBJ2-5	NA	TGCGCCAGCAGCTTCACACGGCAAGAGACCCAGTACTTC	CASSFTRQETQYF
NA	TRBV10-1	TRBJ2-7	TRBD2	TGCGCCAGCAGTGAGTTAGCGGGAAGTCCGGACGAGCAGTACTTC	CASSELAGSPDEQYF
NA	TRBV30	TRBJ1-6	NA	TGTGCCTGGAGTGATCAGGGAGATTCACCCCTCCACTTT	CAWSDQGDSPLHF
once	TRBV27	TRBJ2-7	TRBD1	TGTGCCAGCAGTTTATGGCAGGGGGCCTACGAGCAGTACTTC	CASSLWQGAYEQYF
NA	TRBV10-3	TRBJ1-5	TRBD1	TGTGCCATCAGCCAGACAGGGGCGGATCAGCCCCAGCATTTT	CAISQTGADQPQHF
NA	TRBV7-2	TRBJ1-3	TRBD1	TGTGCCAGTAGCGCCTGGACAGGGAGCTCTGGAAACACCATATATTTT	CASSAWTGSSGNTIYF
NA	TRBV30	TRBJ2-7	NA	TGTGCCTGGAGTGTATCGGCAGGAGCTCCAGTAGAGTACTTC	CAWSVSAGAPVEYF
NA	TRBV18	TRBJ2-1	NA	TGTGCCAGCTCACCCCGACTAGTAAGCTCCTACAATGAGCAGTTCTTC	CASSPRLVSSYNEQFF
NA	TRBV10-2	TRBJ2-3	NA	TGCGCCAGCAGTGGGGTGGCGGGCACAGATACGCAGTATTTT	CASSGVAGTDTQYF
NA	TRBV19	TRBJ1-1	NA	TGTGCCAGTAGTGTGGGATTCTTCCCAGCTTTCTTT	CASSVGFFPAFF
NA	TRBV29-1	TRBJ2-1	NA	TGCAGCGTTGAAGAGGCGGGTAAACATATCTTC	CSVEEAGKHIF
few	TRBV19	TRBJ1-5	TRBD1	TGTGCCAGTAGCCGACAGGGGTTGCAGCCCCAGCATTTT	CASSRQGLQPQHF
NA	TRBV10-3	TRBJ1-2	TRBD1	TGTGCCATCGCGGAGGGACAGGGTGATGGCTACACCTTC	CAIAEGQGDGYTF
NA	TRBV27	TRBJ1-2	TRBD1	TGTGCCAGCAGTCCCCGCCATACAGGGGTGAGGGGCTACACCTTC	CASSPRHTGVRGYTF
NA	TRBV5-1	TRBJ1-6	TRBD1	TGCGCCAGCAGCCTCAGGGGGCTCAATTCACCCCTCCACTTT	CASSLRGLNSPLHF
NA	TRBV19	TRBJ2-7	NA	TGTGCCAGTAGTATAGGCAGGTCGTACGAGCAGTACTTC	CASSIGRSYEQYF
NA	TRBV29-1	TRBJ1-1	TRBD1	TGCAGCGTCGAGACAGGGGGCTTTACTGAAGCTTTCTTT	CSVETGGFTEAFF
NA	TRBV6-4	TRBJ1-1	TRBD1	TGTGCCAGCAGTTCACAGGGGGCGGGAACTGAAGCTTTCTTT	CASSSQGAGTEAFF
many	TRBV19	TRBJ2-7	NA	TGTGCCAGTAGTATAACGCCCGGGGGCGAGCAGTACTTC	CASSITPGGEQYF
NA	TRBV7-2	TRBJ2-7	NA	TGTGCCAGCAGCTTGTTTGGATCCGTGGGGGCAGAGCAGTACTTC	CASSLFGSVGAEQYF
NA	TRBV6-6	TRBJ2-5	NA	TGTGCCAGCAGTTTAGCGAGGGAGCAGTACTTC	CASSLAREQYF
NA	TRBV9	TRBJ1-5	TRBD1	TGTGCCAGCTCCACAGGGGGCAATCAGCCCCAGCATTTT	CASSTGGNQPQHF
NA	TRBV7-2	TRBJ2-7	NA	TGTGCCAGCAGCTTAGATGGCCAGCCCTACGAGCAGTACTTC	CASSLDGQPYEQYF
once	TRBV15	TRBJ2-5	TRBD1	TGTGCCACCAGCCGTGACGGACAGGGAGGGACCCAGTACTTC	CATSRDGQGGTQYF
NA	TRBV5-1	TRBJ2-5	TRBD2	TGCGCCAGCAGCCCCAGGACTAGCGGAGAAAGGAAGGAGACCCAGTACTTC	CASSPRTSGERKETQYF
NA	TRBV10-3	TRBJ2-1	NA	TGTGCCATCAGTGAGAGATTAAGCGCCCACAATGAGCAGTTCTTC	CAISERLSAHNEQFF
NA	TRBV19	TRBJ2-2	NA	TGTGCCTCTCAGAGGGCCGGGGAGCTGTTTTTT	CASQRAGELFF
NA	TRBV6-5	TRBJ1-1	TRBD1	TGTGCCAGCAGTTACTCGGGGACAGGGGGCACTGAAGCTTTCTTT	CASSYSGTGGTEAFF
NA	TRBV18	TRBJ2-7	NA	TGTGCCAGCTCACCTACAGCGTACGAGCAGTACTTC	CASSPTAYEQYF
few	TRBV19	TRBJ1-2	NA	TGTGCCAGTAATGGCGGGCTGCCAGAGGGCTACACCTTC	CASNGGLPEGYTF